The present entry profiles one TCR beta chain with its context. Its antigen is undetermined. This sample was included in a study of identical twins. General study findings and limits: Zero-insertion findings could be partly confounded by invariant cells (MAIT and iNKT cells). Alpha sequences that were out-of-frame and twin-shared showed an excess of low generation probability.

The V segment lost 6 bases and the J segment 4 bases; nucleotides outside the gene matches: 9. Germline CDR1 MNHNS, CDR2 SASEGT. CDR3 size: 15 residues. Healthy Caucasians, and only they, were the donors. A universal primer binding site was introduced by template switching. The final cDNA contained unique molecular identifiers. TCRdb ran MiXCR on the 5' RACE reads and lists one entry per CDR3 protein. The sample includes about 720,000 distinct CDR3 sequences, more than 6.5% of them seen just once. This same sample was also part of a study on yellow fever vaccine responses in identical twins.

The sample comprised PBMCs. V and J are TRBV6-1 and TRBJ1-2; 9 bases align to TRBD1. The receptor was derived from a woman aged 18 to 35 in good health. The CDR3 here is CASRKPGQGPYGYTF. The CDR3, as DNA: TGTGCCAGCAGAAAGCCGGGACAGGGCCCCTATGGCTACACCTTC.